The rows below give T cell receptor beta chains drawn from one sample of a study of glioma-infiltrating T cells after dendritic cell vaccination. The assay was immunoSEQ multiplex PCR, and TCRdb's table has in-frame clones only and misses some. In the table there are roughly 100,000 clones, around 89% of which are singletons. The sequencing used blood, collected after dendritic cell vaccination. These receptors all come from a human donor with glioblastoma. Each CDR3 is given with its conserved first and last residue. Each record gives: D gene, clone size, V gene, J gene, CDR3 protein, CDR3 DNA. A D gene is named only where the DNA matches it firmly. A row's size may be missing; if present it is once, few, many or a size class.

d_gene: .
abundance: .
v_gene: TRBV5-1
j_gene: TRBJ2-5
CDR3aa: CASSLGTGLETQYF
CDR3nt: TGCGCCAGCAGCTTGGGGACGGGATTGGAGACCCAGTACTTC

d_gene: TRBD2
abundance: .
v_gene: TRBV5-4
j_gene: TRBJ2-1
CDR3aa: CASRPDRDYSYNEQFF
CDR3nt: TGTGCCAGCAGACCCGATCGGGACTACTCCTACAATGAGCAGTTCTTC

d_gene: TRBD1
abundance: .
v_gene: TRBV6-1
j_gene: TRBJ1-1
CDR3aa: CASSAGQHTEAFF
CDR3nt: TGTGCCAGCAGTGCGGGACAGCACACTGAAGCTTTCTTT

d_gene: TRBD1
abundance: .
v_gene: TRBV9
j_gene: TRBJ2-7
CDR3aa: CASSRQGSSDEQYF
CDR3nt: TGTGCCAGCAGCAGACAGGGGTCCAGCGACGAGCAGTACTTC

d_gene: TRBD2
abundance: .
v_gene: TRBV4-1
j_gene: TRBJ2-3
CDR3aa: CASSPGLADRRGDTQYF
CDR3nt: TGCGCCAGCAGCCCCGGACTAGCGGACCGGAGGGGGGATACGCAGTATTTT

d_gene: .
abundance: .
v_gene: TRBV5-1
j_gene: TRBJ2-3
CDR3aa: CASSLLQGARDTQYF
CDR3nt: TGCGCCAGCAGCTTGCTACAAGGGGCTAGAGATACGCAGTATTTT

d_gene: TRBD1
abundance: .
v_gene: TRBV28
j_gene: TRBJ1-3
CDR3aa: CASSSGTGGNTIYF
CDR3nt: TGTGCCAGCAGTTCAGGGACAGGGGGAAACACCATATATTTT

d_gene: .
abundance: once
v_gene: TRBV5-6
j_gene: TRBJ2-3
CDR3aa: CASSLAGADTQYF
CDR3nt: TGTGCCAGCAGCTTGGCCGGGGCAGATACGCAGTATTTT

d_gene: TRBD2
abundance: .
v_gene: TRBV7-2
j_gene: TRBJ2-5
CDR3aa: CASSLGLGGKTQYF
CDR3nt: TGTGCCAGCAGCCTGGGACTAGGGGGAAAGACCCAGTACTTC

d_gene: TRBD1
abundance: .
v_gene: TRBV6-5
j_gene: TRBJ1-2
CDR3aa: CASSRTGSYGYTF
CDR3nt: TGTGCCAGCAGTAGGACAGGGTCCTATGGCTACACCTTC

d_gene: .
abundance: .
v_gene: TRBV6-5
j_gene: TRBJ1-2
CDR3aa: CATSGRGYGYTF
CDR3nt: TGTGCCACCTCGGGGAGGGGCTATGGCTACACCTTC

d_gene: TRBD1
abundance: once
v_gene: TRBV6-1
j_gene: TRBJ1-5
CDR3aa: CASTSGQNSNQPQHF
CDR3nt: TGTGCCAGCACGTCGGGACAGAATAGCAATCAGCCCCAGCATTTT

d_gene: .
abundance: .
v_gene: TRBV6-1
j_gene: TRBJ1-1
CDR3aa: CASSPSGNTEAFF
CDR3nt: TGTGCCAGCAGCCCTTCGGGGAACACTGAAGCTTTCTTT

d_gene: TRBD2
abundance: once
v_gene: TRBV5-1
j_gene: TRBJ2-7
CDR3aa: CASSLEPTSGLPYEQYF
CDR3nt: TGCGCCAGCAGCTTGGAACCCACTAGCGGGCTACCCTACGAGCAGTACTTC

d_gene: .
abundance: .
v_gene: TRBV7-2
j_gene: TRBJ1-1
CDR3aa: CASSLWQVNTEAFF
CDR3nt: TGTGCCAGCAGCTTGTGGCAGGTGAACACTGAAGCTTTCTTT

d_gene: TRBD2
abundance: .
v_gene: TRBV30
j_gene: TRBJ2-5
CDR3aa: CAWSINPGGTQYF
CDR3nt: TGTGCCTGGAGTATAAACCCGGGGGGGACCCAGTACTTC

d_gene: .
abundance: once
v_gene: TRBV5-5
j_gene: TRBJ1-6
CDR3aa: CASSYSGDNSPLHF
CDR3nt: TGTGCCAGCAGCTACTCAGGGGACAATTCACCCCTCCACTTT

d_gene: TRBD1
abundance: few
v_gene: TRBV6-1
j_gene: TRBJ2-5
CDR3aa: CASSNGQDQETQYF
CDR3nt: TGTGCCAGCAGTAACGGACAGGACCAAGAGACCCAGTACTTC

d_gene: .
abundance: .
v_gene: TRBV5-1
j_gene: TRBJ2-3
CDR3aa: CASSLDSLSTDTQYF
CDR3nt: TGCGCCAGCAGCTTGGACAGCCTTAGCACAGATACGCAGTATTTT

d_gene: .
abundance: .
v_gene: TRBV19
j_gene: TRBJ1-2
CDR3aa: CASSMGQGGYGYTF
CDR3nt: TGTGCCAGTAGTATGGGGCAGGGTGGGTATGGCTACACCTTC

d_gene: TRBD2
abundance: .
v_gene: TRBV19
j_gene: TRBJ2-1
CDR3aa: CASTGLARGEQFF
CDR3nt: TGTGCCAGTACCGGACTAGCGCGCGGTGAGCAGTTCTTC

d_gene: .
abundance: once
v_gene: TRBV5-1
j_gene: TRBJ1-2
CDR3aa: CASSFDSSNYGYTF
CDR3nt: TGCGCCAGCAGCTTTGATAGCTCTAACTATGGCTACACCTTC

d_gene: .
abundance: .
v_gene: TRBV7-3
j_gene: TRBJ2-1
CDR3aa: CASSSGLYDEQFF
CDR3nt: TGTGCCAGCAGCTCTGGACTATATGATGAGCAGTTCTTC

d_gene: .
abundance: .
v_gene: TRBV7-9
j_gene: TRBJ1-2
CDR3aa: CASSLSTHLGYGYTF
CDR3nt: TGTGCCAGCAGCTTATCGACCCACCTAGGCTATGGCTACACCTTC

d_gene: TRBD2
abundance: .
v_gene: TRBV18
j_gene: TRBJ2-7
CDR3aa: CASSSGLAGGAGYEQYF
CDR3nt: TGTGCCAGCTCATCGGGACTAGCGGGAGGAGCCGGGTACGAGCAGTACTTC

d_gene: .
abundance: .
v_gene: TRBV9
j_gene: TRBJ2-1
CDR3aa: CASSVGTSLYEQFF
CDR3nt: TGTGCCAGCAGCGTAGGAACTAGCCTATATGAGCAGTTCTTC

d_gene: .
abundance: .
v_gene: TRBV30
j_gene: TRBJ2-2
CDR3aa: CAWVPGQITGELFF
CDR3nt: TGTGCCTGGGTCCCGGGACAAATAACCGGGGAGCTGTTTTTT

d_gene: .
abundance: .
v_gene: TRBV2
j_gene: TRBJ1-2
CDR3aa: CASSPGGGYTF
CDR3nt: TGTGCCAGCAGTCCCGGGGGTGGCTACACCTTC

d_gene: TRBD2
abundance: .
v_gene: TRBV4-2
j_gene: TRBJ2-7
CDR3aa: CASSQVARGGSYEQYF
CDR3nt: TGTGCCAGCAGCCAAGTTGCGCGGGGGGGCTCCTACGAGCAGTACTTC